These 15 T cell receptor beta chains came from one sample sequenced in a study of CD8+ T cells in alopecia areata. Following extraction, RNA underwent reverse transcription to cDNA, which served as the sequencing template. Profiling relied on immunoSEQ multiplex PCR, and the TCRdb table lists in-frame clones only, not all of them. The data show around 110,000 clones, roughly 84% seen once. Treatment noted: oral pan-JAK inhibitor, 5-10 mg twice daily. The sample consisted of CD8+ T cells sorted from blood, taken at week 24, from a patient treated with tofacitinib. These receptors all come from a human donor with alopecia areata.

The chain recombines TRBV15 with TRBJ2-1, with 10 bases lining up with TRBD2. CDR1 and CDR2 from the germline V gene are LNHNV and YYDKDF (reference sequence). V trimming: 2 bases; J trimming: 10 bases; junction bases outside the gene matches: 8. The CDR3 totals 15 residues. The CDR3 protein is CATSRHSGGAREQFF. The CDR3 DNA follows: TGTGCCACCAGCAGACACAGCGGGGGGGCACGGGAGCAGTTCTTC.

V usage is TRBV30 and J usage is TRBJ2-7; a weak D match, TRBD1 (5 bases). CDR1 GTSNPN and CDR2 SVGIG come from the germline V gene (reference sequence). Trimming cost V 0 bases and J 5 bases, with 14 bases left between them. The CDR3 has 14 amino acids. For the CDR3, the DNA is TGTGCCTGGAGTGTACTCCTAGGGGTAGACGAGCAGTACTTC. As protein: CAWSVLLGVDEQYF. Full variable domain (missing parts from reference TRBV30 and TRBJ2-7): SQTIHQWPATLVQPVGSPLSLECTVEGTSNPNLYWYRQAAGRGLQLLFYSVGIGQISSEVPQNLSASRPQDRQFILSSKKLLLSDSGFYLCAWSVLLGVDEQYFGPGTRLTVT.

A few counts support this clone. This chain links TRBV4-2 with TRBJ2-3, with a tentative D call TRBD1 (5 bases). The CDR3 loop spans 15 amino acids. Trimming cost V 0 bases and J 2 bases, with 9 bases left between them. Germline CDR1 and CDR2: LGHNA and YNFKEQ. CDR3 amino acids: CASSQDRQHTDTQYF. CDR3 DNA: TGTGCCAGCAGCCAAGATCGACAGCACACAGATACGCAGTATTTT.

The rearrangement uses TRBV7-2 and TRBJ2-7; D not certain. The CDR3 totals 15 residues. V lost 5 bases to trimming and J lost 2 bases, with 16 bases between them. Germline V gives CDR1 SGHTA, CDR2 FQGNSA. In DNA, the CDR3 is TGTGCCAGCAGCATCGGACCGGGTGCCCCCTACGAGCAGTACTTC. It encodes CASSIGPGAPYEQYF.

Only one count was recorded for this clone. This chain links TRBV5-1 with TRBJ1-4; tentative D call: TRBD1 (5 bases). CDR1 and CDR2 from the germline V gene are SGHRS and YFSETQ. This CDR3 comprises 16 residues. V lost 3 bases to trimming and J lost 2 bases, with 14 bases between them. The CDR3 region has the DNA TGCGCCAGCAGCTCGTCCCAGGGATTGACTAATGAAAAACTGTTTTTT. Translated, it gives CASSSSQGLTNEKLFF.

This clone appeared once. The V call is TRBV19, the J call TRBJ2-2; maybe TRBD1 (6 bases). Germline values: CDR1 LNHDA, CDR2 SQIVND (reference sequence). This CDR3 is built from 17 residues. Trimming took 3 bases from V and 0 from J, leaving 14 bases between them. In nucleotides, the CDR3 is TGTGCCAGTAGTATTCCGGACAGTTACGCGAACACCGGGGAGCTGTTTTTT. It translates to CASSIPDSYANTGELFF.

V usage is TRBV4-1 and J usage is TRBJ2-2; tentative D call: TRBD1 (5 bases). The CDR3 runs to 16 residues. The V gene's germline CDR1 is MGHRA and CDR2 YSYEKL. Trimming cost V 4 bases and J 3 bases, with 15 bases left between them. The CDR3 reads CASSPPRARDTGELFF. In DNA form, the CDR3 reads TGCGCCAGCAGCCCTCCCAGGGCTCGTGACACCGGGGAGCTGTTTTTT.

The V gene is TRBV7-9, the J gene TRBJ2-7; D gene uncertain. This CDR3 is 15 amino acids long. The germline CDR1 and CDR2 sequences are SEHNR and FQNEAQ (reference sequence). Trimming shortened V by 5 bases and J by 0 bases, and 14 bases separated the two germline ends. The CDR3 here is CASSPSPELSYEQYF. The CDR3 region has the DNA TGTGCCAGCAGCCCCTCCCCGGAGCTCTCCTACGAGCAGTACTTC.

This clone was counted once. The rearrangement uses TRBV2 and TRBJ2-3; 8 nucleotides agree with TRBD2. Germline V gene lookup returns CDR1 SNHLY and CDR2 FYNNEI. This CDR3 region has 16 residues. J gave up 7 bases and V 4 bases, and 13 bases lay outside the gene matches. The CDR3, as DNA: TGTGCCAGCAGTGGGACTAGCCCAGAAAGCGAGCATACGCAGTATTTT. Its protein is CASSGTSPESEHTQYF.

The chain uses TRBV11-2 and TRBJ2-3, with 9 bases matching TRBD2. The CDR3 is made up of 17 amino acids. J was trimmed by 2 bases and V by 2 bases; bases with no gene match: 8. The germline gives CDR1 SGHAT, CDR2 FQNNGV. CDR3 coding DNA: TGTGCCAGCAGCTTAAGGACTAGCGAAACCTACACAGATACGCAGTATTTT. Residues: CASSLRTSETYTDTQYF.

This clone was found a few times. The gene calls are TRBV5-1 and TRBJ2-5; D gene uncertain. The J call may be incorrect, as the DNA end agrees better with TRBJ2-7. The CDR3 covers 13 residues. Germline V gene data show CDR1 as SGHRS and CDR2 as YFSETQ. The CDR3 loop reads CASSLGEHPEQYF. In DNA, the CDR3 is TGCGCCAGCAGCTTGGGTGAACACCCCGAGCAGTACTTC.

The chain has TRBV7-6 and TRBJ2-2; D is unresolved. Trimming pared 6 bases from V and 1 base from J, leaving 3 bases between. This CDR3 spans 12 amino acids. From germline, CDR1 is SGHVS and CDR2 FNYEAQ. The CDR3, as DNA: TGTGCCAGCAGATGGAACACCGGGGAGCTGTTTTTT. Its protein product is CASRWNTGELFF.

The chain couples TRBV7-8 to TRBJ1-1, with 9 bases fitting TRBD1. This CDR3 has 15 amino acids. The V gene's germline CDR1 is SGHVS and CDR2 FQNEAQ. The junction had 7 bases not matched to a gene; V was cut back by 5 bases and J by 3 bases. CDR3 nucleotides: TGTGCCAGCAGCCTTTCGACAGGGGGGGACACTGAAGCTTTCTTT. Its translation is CASSLSTGGDTEAFF.

CDR3 protein: CASSQGAGPYEQYF. CDR3 DNA: TGTGCCAGCAGCCAAGGCGCGGGGCCCTACGAGCAGTACTTC. The genes are TRBV14 and TRBJ2-7; perhaps TRBD2 as D (6 bases). V was cut by 1 base and J by 2 bases, with 9 bases left in between. The CDR3 runs to 14 residues. Germline lookup yields CDR1 SGHDN and CDR2 FVKESK.

This clone was picked up one time. The chain links TRBV4-2 to TRBJ1-1, with D tentatively TRBD1 (5 bases). The germline V gene has CDR1 LGHNA and CDR2 YNFKEQ. Trimming cost V 5 bases and J 1 base, with 20 bases left between them. The CDR3 totals 17 residues. CDR3 DNA: TGTGCCAGCAGCGACGGCTCTAGGGTTGGACAGAACACTGAAGCTTTCTTT. The encoded protein is CASSDGSRVGQNTEAFF.